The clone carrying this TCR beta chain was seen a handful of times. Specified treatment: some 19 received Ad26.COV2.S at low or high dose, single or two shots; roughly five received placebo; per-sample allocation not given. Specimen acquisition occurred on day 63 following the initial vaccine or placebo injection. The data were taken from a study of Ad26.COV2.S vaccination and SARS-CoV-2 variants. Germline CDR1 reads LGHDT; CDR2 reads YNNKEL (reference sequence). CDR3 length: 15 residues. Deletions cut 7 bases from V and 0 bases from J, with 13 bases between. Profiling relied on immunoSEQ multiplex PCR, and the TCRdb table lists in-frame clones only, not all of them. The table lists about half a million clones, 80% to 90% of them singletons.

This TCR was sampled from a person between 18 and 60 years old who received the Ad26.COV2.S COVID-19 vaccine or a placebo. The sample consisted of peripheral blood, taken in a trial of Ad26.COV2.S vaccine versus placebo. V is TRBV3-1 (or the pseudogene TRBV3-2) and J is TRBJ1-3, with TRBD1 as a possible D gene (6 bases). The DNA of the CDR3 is TGTGCCAGCACCAACGGACAGTCCTCTGGAAACACCATATATTTT. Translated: CASTNGQSSGNTIYF.